Sequencing of this T cell receptor (beta chain) was carried out in a study of cytomegalovirus exposure and HLA in healthy donors. PCR primers comprised 60 Vbeta and 13 Jbeta primers. Data came from immunoSEQ multiplex PCR; TCRdb stores just in-frame clones and leaves some out. This sample has 65,000 to 95,000 clones, with about four fifths found just once. The TCR was taken from a male donor in good health and CMV-seropositive. The sample was PBMCs.

CDR3 bases: TGTGCCAGCAGCTTATTGGCGGGCGGACGGCGGGGCACCGGGGAGCTGTTTTTT. It specifies CASSLLAGGRRGTGELFF. The J gene is TRBJ2-2, the V gene TRBV7-9; perhaps TRBD2 as D (6 bases). Germline values: CDR1 SEHNR, CDR2 FQNEAQ (reference sequence). The CDR3 is 18 amino acids. Trimming shortened V by 2 bases and J by 4 bases, and 20 bases separated the two germline ends.